This record concerns one T cell receptor beta chain sequence. TCRdb independently ran MiXCR on the RT-PCR reads; one entry per CDR3 protein. The sample has about 530,000 distinct CDR3 sequences, about 11% seen once. The data are from a study of response to subunit inactivated influenza vaccine. Germline V gene lookup returns CDR1 SGHVS and CDR2 FQNEAQ. This CDR3 has 13 amino acids. V shed 2 bases and J shed 5 bases, with 9 bases lying between them. The sequence was obtained from a man aged 45 to 65 who received an inactivated influenza vaccine. This sequence joins TRBV7-8 and TRBJ2-5; tentatively, D is TRBD1 (6 bases). The sequencing used PBMCs from blood, collected on the day of vaccination. This chain's CDR3 is CASSLHRVETQYF. The DNA for the CDR3 is TGTGCCAGCAGCTTACACAGGGTTGAGACCCAGTACTTC.